This T cell receptor (beta chain) originates from a study of T cell repertoires in cytomegalovirus infection. This clonotype was counted between two and nine times. Its antigen is currently unknown. MiXCR was run by TCRdb on the reads, yielding one entry per CDR3 protein. The repertoire includes about 46,000 distinct CDR3 sequences, 20% to 25% of them detected once, and less than 20% sits in the top ten. The CDR3 loop spans 12 amino acids. The V gene's germline CDR1 is SNHLY and CDR2 FYNNEI. Trimming stripped 5 bases from V and 9 bases from J, with 12 bases between. General study results and limits: Cumulated frequencies of public TCR beta families served to identify carriers of CMV plus the relevant HLA.

The chain carries TRBV2 and TRBJ2-3, with D tentatively TRBD2 (7 bases). The TCR originated in a human donor in good health (CMV status not recorded). Some clones in this sample may be carry-over from other donors' samples. Sequences were obtained from PBMCs, sequenced either directly or after in vitro stimulation (not recorded which). The CDR3 region has the DNA TGTGCCAGCAGTTGGCGGGGGCGCACGCAGTATTTT. Its protein is CASSWRGRTQYF.